Listed below are T cell receptor beta chains from one sample, sequenced in a study of blood T cell repertoires in COVID-19. The assay was immunoSEQ multiplex PCR, and TCRdb's table has in-frame clones only and misses some. The sample includes approximately 380,000 clones, about 85% of them seen just once. Material for sequencing was peripheral blood. The origin of the receptors is a woman under 30 with acute or convalescent COVID-19. Each CDR3 is given with its conserved first and last residue. D genes are given only for firm matches. Not all rows give a size; the values are once, few, many and, for expanded clones, a class.

clone size	V gene	D gene	J gene	CDR3 DNA	CDR3 protein
.	TRBV5-1	.	TRBJ1-1	TGCGCCAGCAGCTTCCAGGAGAACACTGAAGCTTTCTTT	CASSFQENTEAFF
.	TRBV29-1	.	TRBJ2-7	TGCAGCGTTGAAGTTAGCGGCTACGAGCAGTACTTC	CSVEVSGYEQYF
.	TRBV5-4	TRBD1	TRBJ1-1	TGTGCCAGCAGCTTGGGGAGGGGACAGGCGGCGAACACTGAAGCTTTCTTT	CASSLGRGQAANTEAFF
.	TRBV12-5	.	TRBJ2-7	TGTGCTAGTGGATTAGAGGCTGACTGCTGCTACGAGCAGTACTTC	CASGLEADCCYEQYF
.	TRBV29-1	TRBD1	TRBJ2-7	TGCAGCGTTTCAGGGGACAGGGGCTACGAGCAGTACTTC	CSVSGDRGYEQYF
.	TRBV12-5	.	TRBJ1-3	TGTGCTAGTGGTTTGGTCCTTGCGAGCAATGGAAACACCATATATTTT	CASGLVLASNGNTIYF
.	TRBV27	TRBD1	TRBJ1-1	TGTGCCAGCAGTTTCCAATTGAGACAGGGAGAAGCTTTCTTT	CASSFQLRQGEAFF
once	TRBV15	TRBD2	TRBJ2-7	TGTGCCACCAGCATCACTAGCGGGAGCAACGAGCAGTACTTC	CATSITSGSNEQYF
.	TRBV27	.	TRBJ2-7	TGTGCCAGCGGGTCATTCTTGACAGGCGATACCTACGAGCAGTACTTC	CASGSFLTGDTYEQYF
.	TRBV18	TRBD2	TRBJ2-3	TGTGCCACCACGGGACTAGCGAATACAGATACGCAGTATTTT	CATTGLANTDTQYF
.	TRBV7-2	TRBD2	TRBJ2-5	TGTGCCAGCAGTTCCCTCGGACTAGCGGGGACCCAAGAGACCCAGTACTTC	CASSSLGLAGTQETQYF
.	TRBV11-2	.	TRBJ2-5	TGTGCCAGCAGCTTGTTCGGCGGTATCACGGAGAGATCGGAGACCCAGTACTTC	CASSLFGGITERSETQYF
.	TRBV5-1	.	TRBJ1-2	TGCGCCAGCAGCTCCCCAAAAAACAGTGCCTATGGCTACACCTTC	CASSSPKNSAYGYTF
.	TRBV19	.	TRBJ1-1	TGTGCCAGTAGGGGGGGGGTCACTGAAGCTTTCTTT	CASRGGVTEAFF
.	TRBV29-1	TRBD2	TRBJ2-7	TGCAGCGTCGGGGGGGAATTATACGAGCAGTACTTC	CSVGGELYEQYF
.	TRBV6-1	TRBD2	TRBJ2-3	TGTGCCAGCAGTGATGGGTTGACTAGCGGGGGGGTATCAGATACGCAGTATTTT	CASSDGLTSGGVSDTQYF
.	TRBV19	TRBD2	TRBJ2-7	TGTGCCACCCGCGGCGGGGGTCTCTCCTACGAGCAGTACTTC	CATRGGGLSYEQYF
once	TRBV5-4	.	TRBJ1-6	TGTGCCAGCAGCACGAGTGGGGCGGCCCGAGGTTCACCCCTCCACTTT	CASSTSGAARGSPLHF
.	TRBV29-1	.	TRBJ1-5	TGCAGCGTAGGTGAGGATCAGCCCCAGCATTTT	CSVGEDQPQHF
.	TRBV7-9	.	TRBJ2-3	TGTGCCAGCGCCCCCTCACCCCGTCCTCTAAGCACAGATACGCAGTATTTT	CASAPSPRPLSTDTQYF
.	TRBV30	.	TRBJ1-5	TGTGCCTGGAGTGTAGGGACCTACGGAGGGCAGCCCCAGCATTTT	CAWSVGTYGGQPQHF
.	TRBV4-1	.	TRBJ2-7	TGCGCCAGCAGCCAAGCCGCAGGGATCTCCTACGAGCAGTACTTC	CASSQAAGISYEQYF
.	TRBV15	.	TRBJ1-6	TGTGCCACCAGCCCCAGACTCGACGGGGGATTTTCACCCCTCCACTTT	CATSPRLDGGFSPLHF
few	TRBV28	TRBD1	TRBJ2-1	TGTGCCAGCGGCTCCGGGACAGGGCTCTACAATGAGCAGTTCTTC	CASGSGTGLYNEQFF
.	TRBV27	TRBD1	TRBJ2-6	TGTGCCAGCACCAGCCCGGGGGACAGGGGGATTTCTGGGGCCAACGTCCTGACTTTC	CASTSPGDRGISGANVLTF
.	TRBV29-1	.	TRBJ2-3	TGCAGCGTTGCCCCGGTTGCGGGCAAGGAGCGAGATACGCAGTATTTT	CSVAPVAGKERDTQYF
once	TRBV28	.	TRBJ2-1	TGTGCCAGCAGTTTAAGGGGCTCCTACAATGAGCAGTTCTTC	CASSLRGSYNEQFF
.	TRBV4-2	TRBD2	TRBJ2-7	TGTGCCAGCAGCCAACAAGCGGGAAATTTCTACGAGCAGTACTTC	CASSQQAGNFYEQYF
once	TRBV19	TRBD1	TRBJ1-2	TGTGCCAGTCAGCGGGACAGGATATCTGGCTACACCTTC	CASQRDRISGYTF
.	TRBV7-7	.	TRBJ2-5	TGTGCCAGCAGCTTATTTCTGGGGAGCCAAGAGACCCAGTACTTC	CASSLFLGSQETQYF
.	TRBV7-2	TRBD1	TRBJ1-4	TGTGCCAGCAGCCCGATACAGGGGGCTCGAGAAAAACTGTTTTTT	CASSPIQGAREKLFF
.	TRBV6-5	TRBD2	TRBJ2-1	TGTGCCAGCAGTTCCTTAGCGGGAGGGGCTCGCAATGAGCAGTTCTTC	CASSSLAGGARNEQFF
.	TRBV5-1	TRBD1	TRBJ1-1	TGCGCCAGCAGCTTAGGGACAGCCAGGAACACTGAAGCTTTCTTT	CASSLGTARNTEAFF
once	TRBV6-5	.	TRBJ1-1	TGTGCCAGCAACGGGGGGAAAAACATGAACACTGAAGCTTTCTTT	CASNGGKNMNTEAFF
.	TRBV7-9	.	TRBJ2-1	TGTGCCAGCAGCTGGGCCTTATACAATGAGCAGTTCTTC	CASSWALYNEQFF